These 22 T cell receptor beta chains were sequenced from one sample in a study of T cells after yellow fever vaccination. TCRdb reanalysed the 5' RACE reads using MiXCR and keeps one entry per CDR3 protein. Here the sample spans about 320,000 distinct CDR3 sequences, 3.5% to 5% being singletons. The sample in question was PBMCs, obtained 15 days after the yellow fever booster vaccination. These receptors all come from a man younger than 35 who received the YFV17D yellow fever vaccine.

This clonotype was detected ten times or more. J is TRBJ2-5 and V is TRBV9, with TRBD2 as a possible D gene (5 bases). V dropped 1 base and J dropped 5 bases, with 18 bases sitting between them. The CDR3 contains 16 residues. The germline V gene encodes CDR1 SGDLS and CDR2 YYNGEE. The DNA of the CDR3 is TGTGCCAGCAGCGTAAGCCCCGGGGTGGGCGAGGAGACCCAGTACTTC. This translates into CASSVSPGVGEETQYF.

This rearrangement joins TRBV6-5 to TRBJ1-4; D is perhaps TRBD1 (5 bases). Germline-derived CDR1 and CDR2 are MNHEY and SVGAGI. The V and J ends lost 2 bases and 7 bases respectively, with 8 bases between them. The CDR3 sequence is 13 residues long. CDR3 in amino acids: CASSYTGIEKLFF. The DNA of the CDR3 is TGTGCCAGCAGTTACACAGGCATTGAAAAACTGTTTTTT.

This clonotype occurred many times. The chain uses TRBV7-9 and TRBJ2-7; D perhaps matches TRBD2 (6 bases). The CDR3 runs to 13 residues. Germline CDR1 reads SEHNR; CDR2 reads FQNEAQ (reference sequence). The V end lost 8 bases, the J end lost 2 bases, and 13 bases lay between the germline ends. This CDR3 reads CASQGGAAYEQYV. In nucleotides, the CDR3 is TGTGCCAGCCAAGGCGGGGCGGCCTACGAGCAGTACGTC.

In this sample, this clonotype turned up many times. J is TRBJ2-5 and V is TRBV7-3; D call uncertain. The germline CDR1 and CDR2 sequences are SGHTA and FQGTGA. The CDR3 runs 15 residues. V gave up 5 bases and J gave up 3 bases, with 16 bases separating them. As DNA, the CDR3 is TGTGCCAGCAGCCCACCCGCCTATGAAAAAGAGACCCAGTACTTC. It codes for CASSPPAYEKETQYF.

This clonotype was seen many times. This sequence joins TRBV27 and TRBJ1-5; no firm D call. CDR1 is MNHEY, CDR2 SMNVEV, per germline (reference sequence). Trimming cost V 8 bases and J 14 bases, with 10 bases left between them. The CDR3 loop spans 9 amino acids. CDR3 sequence (DNA): TGTGCCAGCTTCCAGGTCAAGCATTTT. Translating gives CASFQVKHF.

This clonotype was seen many times. The gene calls are TRBV5-1 and TRBJ2-3; D remains unclear. Per the germline V gene, CDR1 is SGHRS and CDR2 is YFSETQ. The V gene lost 2 bases and the J gene lost 2 bases, with 6 bases spanning the gap. The CDR3 contains 13 residues. For the CDR3, the DNA is TGCGCCAGCAGCTTAGAGACCACAGATACGCAGTATTTT. It is translated as CASSLETTDTQYF.

This clonotype was seen more than once but under ten times. V is TRBV20-1 and J is TRBJ1-4; a possible D gene is TRBD1 (5 bases). The V and J ends lost 4 bases and 3 bases respectively, with 12 bases between them. The CDR3 loop spans 14 amino acids. Germline lookup yields CDR1 DFQATT and CDR2 SNEGSKA (reference sequence). CDR3 coding DNA: TGCAGTGCTAAGTACGGGGGTCCTAATGAAAAACTGTTTTTT. This gives the protein CSAKYGGPNEKLFF.

This clonotype was seen ten or more times. V gene TRBV9 combines with J gene TRBJ2-1, with TRBD2 matching 9 bases. Germline lookup yields CDR1 SGDLS and CDR2 YYNGEE. V was clipped by 2 bases and J by 9 bases; unmatched bases: 6. The CDR3 loop spans 14 amino acids. The CDR3 region has the DNA TGTGCCAGCAGCGTGGCGGGGGGGCCGCGTGAGCAGTTCTTC. This translates into CASSVAGGPREQFF.

V is TRBV9 and J is TRBJ1-1; 12 bases are a match to TRBD1. The length of the CDR3 is 16 residues. V lost 0 bases and J lost 7; bases outside the gene matches: 7. Germline CDR1 and CDR2: SGDLS and YYNGEE. The CDR3 protein is CASSVAPGQGASEAFF. As DNA, the CDR3 is TGTGCCAGCAGCGTAGCACCGGGACAGGGGGCAAGTGAAGCTTTCTTT.

In regard to this clonotype: This sequence may be a read error, since a much larger clone differs from it by one base. This sequence joins TRBV3-1 and TRBJ2-2, with D maybe TRBD1 (6 bases). Germline loops: CDR1 LGHDT, CDR2 YNNKEL (reference sequence). V dropped 2 bases and J dropped 7 bases, with 8 bases sitting between them. The CDR3 runs 13 residues. The CDR3 here is CASSQTGIGELFF. The CDR3 DNA reads as TGTGCCAGCAGCCAAACAGGGATCGGGGAGCTGTTTTTT.

At least ten counts were recorded for this clonotype. This rearrangement joins TRBV20-1 to TRBJ1-4, with 7 nucleotides matching TRBD1. This CDR3 spans 12 amino acids. V dropped 7 bases and J dropped 6; count of bases not matched to a gene: 5. Germline assignment: CDR1 DFQATT and CDR2 SNEGSKA (reference sequence). CDR3 sequence (DNA): TGCAGTGGCGCACAGGGGTATGAAAAACTGTTTTTT. This translates into CSGAQGYEKLFF.

This clonotype was picked up many times. This CDR3 is CASSYGPTTGELFF. The CDR3 nucleotides are TGTGCCAGCAGTTACGGACCTACCACCGGGGAGCTGTTTTTT. The V and J genes are TRBV6-5 and TRBJ2-2; D not resolved. The CDR3 covers 14 residues. Germline lookup yields CDR1 MNHEY and CDR2 SVGAGI. V lost 2 bases to trimming and J lost 4 bases, with 8 bases between them.

The table lists this clonotype with many counts. The chain uses TRBV5-1 and TRBJ2-3, with D perhaps TRBD1 or TRBD2 (6 bases each). Germline V CDR1 and CDR2: SGHRS, YFSETQ. The V end was cut by 7 bases, the J end by 2 bases, with 14 bases between. The CDR3 runs 14 residues. Written as DNA, the CDR3 is TGCGCCAGCGGTGGAGGGGGGACCACAGATACGCAGTATTTT. Amino acid sequence: CASGGGGTTDTQYF.

This clonotype has a count of ten or more. The chain links TRBV20-1 to TRBJ2-1; 10 nucleotides align to TRBD2. The CDR3 extends over 14 amino acids. Germline V gene data show CDR1 as DFQATT and CDR2 as SNEGSKA (reference sequence). V was clipped by 6 bases and J by 5 bases; unmatched bases: 7. DNA for the CDR3: TGCAGTGCCCAGAGACTAGCGGGTCACAATGAGCAGTTCTTC. Translated, it gives CSAQRLAGHNEQFF.

The rearrangement uses TRBV20-1 and TRBJ1-2; TRBD1 might be the D (6 bases). Germline CDR1 reads DFQATT; CDR2 reads SNEGSKA (reference sequence). CDR3 length: 13 residues. Trimming removed 6 bases at V and 7 bases at J, with 18 bases between. The CDR3: CSAEQTGLVGYTF. The CDR3 coding sequence is TGCAGTGCCGAACAAACAGGGTTAGTTGGCTACACCTTC.

The sample holds many counts of this clonotype. The J gene is TRBJ1-2, the V gene TRBV20-1, with TRBD1 identical over 7 bases. Losses at the gene ends were 5 bases for V and 1 base for J; bases not matched to a gene: 7. This CDR3 region has 14 residues. Germline CDR1 DFQATT, CDR2 SNEGSKA (reference sequence). The CDR3: CSAAGTADNYGYTF. The CDR3 DNA reads as TGCAGTGCTGCCGGGACAGCAGATAACTATGGCTACACCTTC.

There are many counts of this clonotype. V gene TRBV4-3 combines with J gene TRBJ2-3; D gene unclear. Trimming removed 1 base at V and 4 bases at J, with 3 bases between. The CDR3 has 12 amino acids. CDR1 is LGHNA, CDR2 YSLEER, per germline. CDR3: CASSQVPDTQYF. The CDR3 bases are TGCGCCAGCAGCCAAGTCCCAGATACGCAGTATTTT.

This sequence joins TRBV12-3 or TRBV12-4 and TRBJ1-2; no firm D call. The CDR3 contains 13 residues. Trimming removed 2 bases from V and 4 bases from J, with 8 bases in between. Written as DNA, the CDR3 is TGTGCCAGCAGTTTAAAGGTTGTCTATGGCTACACCTTC. Translating it yields CASSLKVVYGYTF.

This clonotype was observed a few times. V gene TRBV2 combines with J gene TRBJ1-2, with unresolved D. Germline CDR1 and CDR2: SNHLY and FYNNEI. CDR3 length: 13 residues. V was trimmed by 2 bases and J by 5 bases, leaving 9 bases between them. CDR3 sequence reads: CASSERETYGYTF. The DNA of the CDR3 is TGTGCCAGCAGTGAACGGGAGACGTATGGCTACACCTTC. The complete variable domain, with remaining parts taken from reference TRBV2 and TRBJ1-2, reads EPEVTQTPSHQVTQMGQEVILRCVPISNHLYFYWYRQILGQKVEFLVSFYNNEISEKSEIFDDQFSVERPDGSNFTLKIRSTKLEDSAMYFCASSERETYGYTFGSGTRLTVV.

The V gene is TRBV14, the J gene TRBJ2-1; D is unresolved. Germline assignment: CDR1 SGHDN and CDR2 FVKESK. Trimming removed 0 bases from V and 8 bases from J, with 14 bases in between. The CDR3 loop spans 15 amino acids. The DNA of the CDR3 is TGTGCCAGCAGCCAAGATTCTAATAGTTGGGATGAGCAGTTCTTC. Translation gives CASSQDSNSWDEQFF.

The chain uses TRBV24-1 and TRBJ2-7; 9 bases match TRBD1. Trimming at V came to 5 bases and at J to 2 bases, leaving 3 bases not matched to a gene. There are 14 residues in the CDR3. The germline V gene has CDR1 KGHDR and CDR2 SFDVKD. CDR3 sequence reads: CATSGGTGTYEQYV. In DNA form, the CDR3 reads TGTGCCACCAGTGGCGGGACAGGGACCTACGAGCAGTACGTC.

This clonotype came up many times. The gene calls are TRBV20-1 and TRBJ1-2; D perhaps matches TRBD1 (6 bases). The V gene's germline CDR1 is DFQATT and CDR2 SNEGSKA (reference sequence). CDR3 size: 14 residues. CDR3 protein: CSGRQVAANYGYTF. Here the CDR3 DNA reads TGCAGCGGCAGACAGGTCGCAGCTAACTATGGCTACACCTTC.